This T cell receptor (beta chain) was identified in a study of T cell repertoires in cytomegalovirus infection. The wider study: A matching HLA type, together with CMV infection, was signaled by public TCR beta signatures.

Each CDR3 protein is one row after TCRdb ran MiXCR on the reads. Seen here are around 900,000 distinct CDR3 sequences, around 30% observed once, and the top ten hold more than 13%. The length of the CDR3 is 14 residues. The germline gives CDR1 MNHNY, CDR2 SVGAGI (reference sequence). Trimming took off 3 bases at V and 4 bases at J, with 9 bases between the two ends. As concerns this clonotype: Its target is unknown.

This specimen was cultured CD8+ T cells from PBMCs, taken from culture after CMV antigen stimulation. The chain is built from TRBV6-6 and TRBJ1-4; D remains ambiguous. The receptor was derived from a human donor in good health (CMV status not recorded). Some clones in this sample may be carry-over from other donors' samples. The DNA for the CDR3 is TGTGCCAGCAGTTATGCCAGCCTTAATGAAAAACTGTTTTTT. This sequence encodes CASSYASLNEKLFF.